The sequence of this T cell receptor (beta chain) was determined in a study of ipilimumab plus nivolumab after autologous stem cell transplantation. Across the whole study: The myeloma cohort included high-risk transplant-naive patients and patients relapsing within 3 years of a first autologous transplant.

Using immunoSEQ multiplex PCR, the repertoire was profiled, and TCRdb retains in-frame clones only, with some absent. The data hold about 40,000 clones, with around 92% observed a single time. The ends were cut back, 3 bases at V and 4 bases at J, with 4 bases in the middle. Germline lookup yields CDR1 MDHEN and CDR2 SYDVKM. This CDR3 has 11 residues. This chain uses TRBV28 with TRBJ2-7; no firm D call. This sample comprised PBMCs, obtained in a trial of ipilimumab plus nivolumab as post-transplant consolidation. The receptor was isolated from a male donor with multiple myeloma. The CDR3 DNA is TGTGCCAGCAGTTTCATGTACGAGCAGTACTTC. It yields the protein CASSFMYEQYF.